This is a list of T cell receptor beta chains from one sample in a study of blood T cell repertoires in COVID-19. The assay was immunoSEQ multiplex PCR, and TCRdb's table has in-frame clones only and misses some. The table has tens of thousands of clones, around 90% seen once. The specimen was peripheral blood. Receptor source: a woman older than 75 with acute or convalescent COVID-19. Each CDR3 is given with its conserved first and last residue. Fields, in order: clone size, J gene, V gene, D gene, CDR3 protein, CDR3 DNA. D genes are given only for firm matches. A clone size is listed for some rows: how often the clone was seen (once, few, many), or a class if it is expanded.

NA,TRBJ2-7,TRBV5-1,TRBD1,CASSIGQGRSEQYF,TGCGCCAGCAGCATAGGACAGGGCCGGAGCGAGCAGTACTTC
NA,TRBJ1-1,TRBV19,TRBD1,CASSKGQGSYEAFF,TGTGCCAGTAGTAAGGGACAGGGTAGTTACGAAGCTTTCTTT
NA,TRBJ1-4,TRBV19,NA,CASSSRPPAANEKLFF,TGTGCCAGTAGTAGTCGGCCGCCGGCGGCTAATGAAAAACTGTTTTTT
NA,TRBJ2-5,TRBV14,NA,CASSHRGGEETQYF,TGTGCCAGCAGCCACAGGGGTGGAGAAGAGACCCAGTACTTC
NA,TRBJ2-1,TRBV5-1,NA,CASSKSLLNEQFF,TGCGCCAGCAGTAAGAGCCTCTTAAATGAGCAGTTCTTC
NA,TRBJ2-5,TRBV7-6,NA,CASSSRASSETQYF,TGTGCCAGCAGCTCTCGTGCGAGTTCGGAGACCCAGTACTTC
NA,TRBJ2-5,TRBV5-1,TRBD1,CASMTGGAGETQYF,TGCGCCAGCATGACAGGGGGCGCGGGGGAGACCCAGTACTTC
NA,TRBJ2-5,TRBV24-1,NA,CATSDPRGGAGGTQYF,TGTGCCACCAGTGACCCCAGGGGAGGGGCCGGGGGGACCCAGTACTTC
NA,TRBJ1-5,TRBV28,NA,CASSLGGDPTQHF,TGTGCCAGCAGTTTGGGGGGGGATCCTACCCAGCATTTT
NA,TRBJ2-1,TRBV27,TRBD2,CASSFGGRAGNEQFF,TGTGCCAGCAGCTTCGGCGGGAGGGCAGGGAATGAGCAGTTCTTC
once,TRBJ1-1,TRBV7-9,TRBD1,CASTTGEATEAFF,TGTGCCAGCACGACAGGGGAGGCCACTGAAGCTTTCTTT
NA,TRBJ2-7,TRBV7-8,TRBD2,CASSLGRGGPYEQYF,TGTGCCAGCAGCTTAGGGCGGGGGGGCCCGTACGAGCAGTACTTC
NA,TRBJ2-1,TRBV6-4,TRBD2,CASSTGAGGFYNEQFF,TGTGCCAGCAGTACCGGGGCGGGGGGATTCTACAATGAGCAGTTCTTC
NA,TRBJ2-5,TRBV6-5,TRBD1,CASSPRTGGETQYF,TGTGCCAGCAGTCCGAGGACAGGGGGAGAGACCCAGTACTTC
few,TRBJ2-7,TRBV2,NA,CASIDDIVEQYF,TGTGCCAGCATTGATGACATAGTCGAGCAGTACTTC
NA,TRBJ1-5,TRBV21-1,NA,CASSPGSNQPQHF,TGTGCCAGCAGCCCAGGAAGCAATCAGCCCCAGCATTTT
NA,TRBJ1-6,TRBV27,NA,CASSSFGGALSSYNSPLHF,TGTGCCAGCAGTTCTTTCGGGGGGGCTCTCAGCTCCTATAATTCACCCCTCCACTTT
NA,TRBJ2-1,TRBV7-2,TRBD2,CASSLVGAGVNNEQFF,TGTGCCAGCAGCTTAGTGGGAGCGGGAGTCAACAATGAGCAGTTCTTC
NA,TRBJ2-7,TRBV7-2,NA,CASSSADEQYF,TGTGCCAGCAGCTCAGCCGACGAGCAGTACTTC
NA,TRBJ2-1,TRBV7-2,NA,CASSSRYGNEQFF,TGTGCCAGCAGCTCCCGGTATGGTAATGAGCAGTTCTTC